What follows are 20 T cell receptor beta chains derived from one specimen sequenced in a study of early T cells in non-severe SARS-CoV-2 infection. Each CDR3 protein gets one entry after TCRdb re-called the 5' RACE reads with MiXCR. The sample gives tens of thousands of distinct CDR3 sequences, over 13% of which show up once; around 7% is in the top ten. Sequenced sample: whole blood. All receptors come from an adult who was a healthcare worker with PCR-confirmed SARS-CoV-2 infection or an uninfected control (not recorded which).

This clonotype has ten or more counts. The chain joins TRBV7-9 to TRBJ2-7; TRBD1 might be the D (6 bases). Trimming left V 4 bases short and J 5 bases short, with 18 bases between. Germline CDR1 reads SEHNR; CDR2 reads FQNEAQ (reference sequence). There are 15 residues in the CDR3. This CDR3 reads CASSSPGTNPNEQYF. As DNA, the CDR3 is TGTGCCAGCAGCTCACCGGGGACAAACCCCAACGAGCAGTACTTC.

A few counts support this clonotype. The chain joins TRBV19 to TRBJ2-1; 8 positions agree with TRBD2. The CDR3 totals 15 residues. Germline trimming cut 6 bases from V and 2 bases from J; bases unmatched to any gene: 6. Per germline, CDR1 LNHDA and CDR2 SQIVND (reference sequence). CDR3 region: CASSRIAGPYNEQFF. In DNA, the CDR3 is TGTGCCAGTAGCCGAATAGCGGGACCCTACAATGAGCAGTTCTTC.

This clonotype was detected ten times or more. The chain couples TRBV12-3 or TRBV12-4 to TRBJ1-6; D is unclear. CDR3 length: 12 amino acids. Trimming removed 6 bases from V and 13 bases from J, with 13 bases in between. CDR3 nucleotides: TGTGCCAGCAGCCTTGGAGGCGGTCCCCTCCACTTT. Translated: CASSLGGGPLHF.

This clonotype came up a few times. The V gene is TRBV7-6, the J gene TRBJ2-1; D remains ambiguous. Trimming pared 2 bases from V and 8 bases from J, leaving 16 bases between. The germline V gene has CDR1 SGHVS and CDR2 FNYEAQ. This CDR3 has 15 residues. DNA of the CDR3: TGTGCCAGCAGCTTAAATTGGTCTGGGAAAGATGAGCAGTTCTTC. Translating it yields CASSLNWSGKDEQFF.

This clonotype was seen at least ten times. The chain combines TRBV7-9 with TRBJ2-1; 8 nucleotides line up with TRBD2. The V gene end was trimmed by 3 bases and the J gene end by 7 bases; junction bases not matched to a gene: 8. Looked up from germline, CDR1 is SEHNR and CDR2 is FQNEAQ (reference sequence). The CDR3 has 15 residues. The DNA of the CDR3 is TGTGCCAGCAGCTTCCTAGGACTAGCTGAAAATGAGCAGTTCTTC. Translated, it gives CASSFLGLAENEQFF.

This clonotype occurred a few times. This chain joins TRBV4-1 and TRBJ1-1; D might be TRBD1 (6 bases). The CDR3 runs 15 residues. V lost 0 bases, J lost 5 bases, and 13 bases lay in between. From germline, CDR1 is MGHRA and CDR2 YSYEKL. CDR3 DNA sequence: TGCGCCAGCAGCCAAGAGTTAGGGGGAAGAACTGAAGCTTTCTTT. It specifies CASSQELGGRTEAFF.

The gene calls are TRBV29-1 and TRBJ2-7, with TRBD2 matching 8 bases. In germline, CDR1 is SQVTM, CDR2 ANQGSEA. V gave up 4 bases and J gave up 5 bases; unmatched junction bases: 4. The CDR3 covers 12 residues. CDR3 amino acids: CSVVAGNHEQYF. The CDR3 DNA follows: TGCAGCGTTGTAGCGGGGAACCACGAGCAGTACTTC.

The rearrangement joins TRBV10-1 to TRBJ1-1; a possible D gene is TRBD1 (6 bases). Germline-derived CDR1 and CDR2 are WNHNN and SYGVQD (reference sequence). V was pared by 5 bases and J by 3 bases, with 10 bases between. The CDR3 is made up of 13 amino acids. This CDR3 reads CASSPGTYTEAFF. The DNA of the CDR3 is TGCGCCAGCAGTCCCGGGACATACACTGAAGCTTTCTTT.

The sample holds a few counts of this clonotype. The chain carries TRBV27 and TRBJ2-3; 16 positions agree with TRBD2. Germline V lookup: CDR1 MNHEY, CDR2 SMNVEV (reference sequence). The CDR3 sequence is 18 residues long. The trim removed 4 bases at V and 5 bases at J, leaving 9 bases unmatched. In DNA form, the CDR3 reads TGTGCCAGCAGTTCTACCGGGACTAGCGGGAGGGCCGTAGATACGCAGTATTTT. Its protein is CASSSTGTSGRAVDTQYF.

This clonotype was detected ten times or more. The gene calls are TRBV12-3 or TRBV12-4 and TRBJ2-5, with 10 bases lining up with TRBD1. The CDR3 loop spans 15 amino acids. Losses at the gene ends were 5 bases for V and 5 bases for J; bases not matched to a gene: 8. In nucleotides, the CDR3 is TGTGCCAGCAGTACCGGGACAGGGGCGGGGGAGACCCAGTACTTC. Translating gives CASSTGTGAGETQYF.

The CDR3, as DNA: TGTGCCAGCAGCAACGGGTTGCAGGCTAATGAAAAACTGTTTTTT. It is translated as CASSNGLQANEKLFF. J is TRBJ1-4 and V is TRBV11-2; D is undetermined. CDR3 length: 15 amino acids. Deletions cut 5 bases from V and 3 bases from J, with 13 bases between. Germline V lookup: CDR1 SGHAT, CDR2 FQNNGV.

This clonotype was seen a handful of times. The genes are TRBV4-1 and TRBJ1-3, with TRBD1 as a possible D gene (5 bases). V lost 2 bases and J 0 bases, leaving 14 bases between the germline ends. Germline V gene sequence: CDR1 MGHRA, CDR2 YSYEKL. The CDR3 extends over 17 amino acids. The CDR3 here is CASSQMKGTNSGNTIYF. CDR3 nucleotides: TGCGCCAGCAGCCAAATGAAGGGGACTAACTCTGGAAACACCATATATTTT.

The sample holds a few counts of this clonotype. The chain couples TRBV30 to TRBJ1-1; 9 bases are shared with TRBD1. This CDR3 has 14 amino acids. The V gene's germline CDR1 is GTSNPN and CDR2 SVGIG (reference sequence). V shed 2 bases, J shed 6 bases, and the junction held 7 bases outside the gene matches. The CDR3 sequence is CAWSTGTGFSEAFF. The CDR3 region has the DNA TGTGCCTGGAGTACCGGGACAGGGTTCTCTGAAGCTTTCTTT.

This CDR3 reads CASLAGGQGGELFF. The CDR3 DNA is TGTGCCAGTTTAGCGGGAGGGCAAGGCGGGGAGCTGTTTTTT. This chain connects TRBV12-3 or TRBV12-4 to TRBJ2-2; TRBD2 aligns across 11 bases. With V trimmed by 9 bases and J by 7 bases, 7 bases remained unmatched. This CDR3 comprises 14 residues.

This clonotype has at least ten counts. The rearrangement uses TRBV7-8 and TRBJ2-1; D not certain. V was pared by 1 base and J by 12 bases, with 16 bases between. Germline assignment: CDR1 SGHVS and CDR2 FQNEAQ. There are 14 residues in the CDR3. In DNA form, the CDR3 reads TGTGCCAGCAGCTTAGTCGCACTGAGCGTGGCGCAGTTCTTC. It encodes CASSLVALSVAQFF.

A single count supports this clonotype. This chain joins TRBV28 and TRBJ2-7, with TRBD2 as a possible D gene (5 bases). CDR1 is MDHEN, CDR2 SYDVKM, per germline. Trimming left V 6 bases short and J 0 bases short, with 24 bases between. The CDR3 consists of 18 residues. The DNA of the CDR3 is TGTGCCAGCAGCCCGGCGGGCCTGACCACCCGGAGCTCCTACGAGCAGTACTTC. Translated, it gives CASSPAGLTTRSSYEQYF.

This clonotype occurred a few times. The rearrangement links TRBV20-1 to TRBJ2-6, with 12 positions matching TRBD2. Germline loops: CDR1 DFQATT, CDR2 SNEGSKA (reference sequence). CDR3 length equals 18 residues. J was trimmed by 2 bases and V by 1 base; bases with no gene match: 6. The CDR3 loop reads CSARVRTSGIAGANVLTF. The CDR3 nucleotides read TGCAGTGCTAGAGTGAGGACTAGCGGGATTGCTGGGGCCAACGTCCTGACTTTC.

J is TRBJ2-1 and V is TRBV5-1; TRBD2 matches 10 bases. Germline CDR1 is SGHRS and CDR2 is YFSETQ. V was pared by 0 bases and J by 11 bases, with 8 bases of the junction left unmatched. The CDR3 spans 15 residues. CDR3 loop: CASSLGPSGSAQQFF. In DNA, the CDR3 is TGCGCCAGCAGCTTGGGTCCTAGCGGGAGCGCCCAGCAGTTCTTC. The full variable domain, with the rest looked up from reference TRBV5-1 and TRBJ2-1, is KAGVTQTPRYLIKTRGQQVTLSCSPISGHRSVSWYQQTPGQGLQFLFEYFSETQRNKGNFPGRFSGRQFSNSRSEMNVSTLELGDSALYLCASSLGPSGSAQQFFGPGTRLTVL.

The chain has TRBV4-1 and TRBJ2-1; TRBD2 is a possible D gene (6 bases). The CDR3 is 16 residues long. Trimming took off 4 bases at V and 3 bases at J, with 16 bases between the two ends. CDR1 is MGHRA, CDR2 YSYEKL, per germline. CDR3 sequence (DNA): TGCGCCAGCAGCCCCTTTGGGCGGGATGTCTACAATGAGCAGTTCTTC. Its protein is CASSPFGRDVYNEQFF.

The table lists this clonotype with a few counts. The chain combines TRBV2 with TRBJ1-1; 9 bases match TRBD1. Germline V CDR1 and CDR2: SNHLY, FYNNEI. This CDR3 is built from 14 residues. V lost 2 bases, J lost 11 bases, and 9 bases stayed unmatched. The CDR3 DNA follows: TGTGCCAGCAGTGAAAAGACAGGGGGGTCTCCCGCTTTCTTT. Protein: CASSEKTGGSPAFF.